This T cell receptor (beta chain) was sequenced for a study of CD8 T cells in Susac syndrome (dated by TCRdb to between 2017 and 2020). Notes on the research overall: Among the sequenced Susac syndrome patients, about six had clinically active disease and 8 or 9 were in clinical remission. At blood withdrawal, Susac syndrome patients were either therapy-naive, taking corticosteroids (in some cases with IVIg as well), or taking IVIg alone. The study used repertoire sequencing to test whether antigen drove CD8+ T cell activation and differentiation in Susac syndrome.

Concerning this clonotype itself: Its specific antigen is unknown. Within one base of it there is no much larger clone, and no base qualities were kept.

Peripheral blood CD8+ and CD4+ T cells from healthy donors, Susac syndrome patients and multiple sclerosis patients were profiled by high-throughput TCR beta sequencing. The Susac syndrome patients fulfilled recently defined diagnostic criteria for definite or probable disease. Bulk CD8+ and CD4+ T cells were purified by magnetic negative isolation, while CD8+ TEMRA cells were enriched using FACS. Blood was collected in EDTA tubes and processed within 24 hours, with PBMCs isolated through density gradient centrifugation. PBMCs intended for TCR sequencing were cryopreserved in liquid nitrogen and were subsequently thawed in a 37 degrees C water bath. The sorted or isolated CD4+, CD8+ and CD8+ TEMRA cells reached a purity of at least 90%. CDR1 and CDR2 are read off the germline V gene (reference sequence) as DFQATT and SNEGSKA. V is trimmed back by 4 bases and J by 0 bases, and the junction contains 5 bases that no gene match accounts for. Spanning cysteine to phenylalanine, the CDR3 consists of 16 amino acids. The sequence is cut down to CDR3 DNA, 48 bases in frame from base 1.

RNA was extracted using the RNeasy kit, and about 0.45 to 1 ug of the RNA was reverse transcribed with random hexamers. TCR beta CDR3 regions were amplified with the immunoSEQ multiplex PCR assay covering 54 Vbeta and 13 Jbeta segments. PCR amplification bias was corrected using a synthetic template baseline for primer optimization and computational correction. Concerning the study's data processing: Only productive sequences were kept, with reads annotated to V, D and J genes according to IMGT and analyzed in immunoSEQ Analyzer. Clonality was computed as one minus Shannon entropy normalized by log2 of the number of productive unique sequences. Public and private clones were assessed among the 100 most prevalent clones of each patient and control. Clones were defined as Susac-specific when absent from the healthy and MS cohorts, from approximately 1,100 published viral clones and from other ImmuneACCESS disease sequences. TCRdb redid the processing of the public reads, applying fastp at Q25 and MiXCR, and retained in-frame beta chains. Identical CDR3 proteins give one entry, which carries the most common genes and DNA. TCRdb, not the authors, supplied the V and J calls. The sample contains 170,000 or so distinct CDR3 sequences, over 90% of them found a single time. The ten biggest clones cover 0.099% of the sample.

The study at large found these results: In the CD4+ T cell repertoire of Susac syndrome patients, clonal expansion was not detected. The number of individuals in the TCR sequencing and HLA analysis was recognized as being relatively small.

In this chain, TRBV20-1 is recombined with TRBJ2-3; TRBD2 agrees with 12 junctional bases. Sample: CD4+ T cells from PBMCs. The TCR comes from a human donor with Susac syndrome. Here is the DNA: TGCAGTGCTACTACCGGGACTAGCGGGAGCACAGATACGCAGTATTTT. It translates to CSATTGTSGSTDTQYF.